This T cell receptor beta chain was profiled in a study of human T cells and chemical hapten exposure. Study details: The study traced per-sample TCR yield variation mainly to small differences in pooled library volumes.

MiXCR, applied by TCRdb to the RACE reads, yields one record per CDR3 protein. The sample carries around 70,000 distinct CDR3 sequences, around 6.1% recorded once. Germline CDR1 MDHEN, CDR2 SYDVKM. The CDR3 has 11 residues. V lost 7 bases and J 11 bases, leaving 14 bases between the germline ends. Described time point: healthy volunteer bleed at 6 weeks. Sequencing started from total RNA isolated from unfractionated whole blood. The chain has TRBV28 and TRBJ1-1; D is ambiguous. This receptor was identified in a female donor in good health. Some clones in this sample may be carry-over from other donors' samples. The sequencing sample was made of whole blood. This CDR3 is CASTWELVAFF. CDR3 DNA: TGTGCCAGCACCTGGGAGCTGGTGGCTTTCTTT.